The present entry profiles one T cell receptor (beta chain) with its context. Some clones are missing from TCRdb's copy, which holds only in-frame ones; the method was immunoSEQ multiplex PCR. Among 80,000 to 100,000 clones listed, around 80% were seen once. This sample stems from a study of blood T cell repertoires in COVID-19. Overall study: Acute and convalescent COVID-19 specimens originated in the United States, Italy and Spain.

V was clipped by 5 bases and J by 4 bases, with 17 bases between them. Germline lookup yields CDR1 LNHDA and CDR2 SQIVND (reference sequence). CDR3 length: 15 amino acids. This sequence joins TRBV19 and TRBJ1-1; D is possibly TRBD1 (6 bases). The sample taken for sequencing was peripheral blood. The source is a man aged 50-59 years who had recovered from COVID-19. CDR3 bases: TGTGCCAGTAGTCCGAGGGGGGGGTGGAGCACTGAAGCTTTCTTT. The encoded protein is CASSPRGGWSTEAFF.